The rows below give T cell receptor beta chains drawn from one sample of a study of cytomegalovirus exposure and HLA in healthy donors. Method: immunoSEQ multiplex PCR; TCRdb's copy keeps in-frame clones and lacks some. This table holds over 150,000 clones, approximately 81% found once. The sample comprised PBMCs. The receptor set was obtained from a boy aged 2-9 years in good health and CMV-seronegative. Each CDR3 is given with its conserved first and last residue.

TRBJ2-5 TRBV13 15 CASSLSRGTQETQYF
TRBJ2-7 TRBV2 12 CASKGQSYEQYF
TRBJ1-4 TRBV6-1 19 CASSVRDRGRLTDNEKLFF
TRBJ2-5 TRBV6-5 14 CASSRLAGGETQYF
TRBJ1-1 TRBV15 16 CATSRGGRKVNTEAFF
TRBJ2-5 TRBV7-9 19 CASSPGLAGGKAPWETQYF
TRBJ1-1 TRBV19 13 CASSIAENTEAFF
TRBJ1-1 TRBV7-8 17 CAISLPGQGRGNTEAFF
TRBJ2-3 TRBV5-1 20 CASSIGLAGVKWRRMDTQYF
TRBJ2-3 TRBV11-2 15 CASSLRTGNIDTQYF
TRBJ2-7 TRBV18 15 CASSPRGRFSYEQYF
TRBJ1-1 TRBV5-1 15 CASSWNRGANTEAFF
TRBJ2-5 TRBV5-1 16 CASSRSGQNRGETQYF
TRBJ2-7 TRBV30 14 CAWSVEREGYEQYF
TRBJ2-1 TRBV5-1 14 CASSRRTGNNEQFF
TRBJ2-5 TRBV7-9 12 CSSSLTRGLEYF
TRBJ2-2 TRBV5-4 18 CASSLSGAGVWDTGELFF
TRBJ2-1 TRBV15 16 CATSRGGDRGTNEQFF
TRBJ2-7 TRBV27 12 CASSFPGAEQYF
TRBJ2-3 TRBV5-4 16 CALSPDAGGGTDTQYF
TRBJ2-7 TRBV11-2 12 CASSPPTEAQYF
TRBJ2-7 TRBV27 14 CASKSSGSIYEQYF
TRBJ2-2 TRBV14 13 CASSLINTGELFF
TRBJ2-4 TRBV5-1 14 CASSLGMEGNIQYF
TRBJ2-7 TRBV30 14 CAWSDEGAGYEQYF
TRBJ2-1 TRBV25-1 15 CASSTPGLAGTEQFF
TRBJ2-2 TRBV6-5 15 CASSPRKTFGGELFF
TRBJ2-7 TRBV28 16 CASTSVGAGVSYEQYF
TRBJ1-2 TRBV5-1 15 CASSGSGEQDYGYTF
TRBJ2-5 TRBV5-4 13 CASSLVTTETQYF
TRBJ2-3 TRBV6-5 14 CASMSSGWTDTQYF
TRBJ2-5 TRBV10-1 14 CASSAGGASETQYF
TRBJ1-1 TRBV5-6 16 CASSWGFGGLNTEAFF
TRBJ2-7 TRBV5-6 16 CASSLGGDRRAYEQYF
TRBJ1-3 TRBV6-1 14 CASKTGQRGNTIYF